This TCR beta chain was observed in a study of human CD8 memory T cell subsets. UMI-labeled 5' RACE was used to make TCR beta libraries. Reprocessing the 5' RACE reads, TCRdb reports a single entry for every CDR3 protein and omits DNA. The sample's table shows fewer than 6,000 distinct CDR3 sequences. Among CD8+ T cells, TPEX were CCR7+ PD-1+ TIGIT+ early memory cells with exhausted-like traits. The PBMC were taken from buffy coats given by healthy donors. With regard to this clonotype: Its antigen is currently unknown.

Study results and caveats: In stem-like memory T cells, Chao1 estimates suggested more diversity than in precursor exhausted T cells. The study sequenced T cell receptor beta chains alone. Stem-like memory T cells and precursor exhausted T cells had repertoires whose mutual overlap was minimal.

The sequenced sample was CD8+ T cells from PBMCs. The sequence derives from a human donor in good health.

Here the CDR3 reads CASSSGQGMGAYEKLFF. The rearrangement links TRBV7-9 to TRBJ1-4; the TRBD1 assignment by TCRdb is unverifiable without DNA. CDR3 length equals 17 residues. Germline lookup yields CDR1 SEHNR and CDR2 FQNEAQ (reference sequence).